This T cell receptor (beta chain) is drawn from a study of beta chain features in type 1 diabetes (dated by TCRdb to 2016 to 2018). For the wider study: Mean age, gender distribution, total cell number and subset yield were not different between patients and healthy donors. Regulatory and stem cell-like memory subsets were obtained from only 8 patients and roughly 8 healthy donors, while naive and central memory subsets were obtained from all 28 donors. The study compared the TCRB repertoires of sorted circulating CD4+ T cell subsets in recently diagnosed type 1 diabetes patients with those in matched healthy donors. A total of some 100,000,000 sorted cells were examined across all samples, and a strong correlation was observed between cell number per subset and RNA yield.

V and J are truncated by 0 bases and 0 bases respectively, leaving an intervening sequence of 9 bases. Taken from cysteine to phenylalanine, the CDR3 has 16 residues. The kept DNA is CDR3 alone, 48 bases in frame from the first base. Per the germline V gene (reference sequence), LNHNV is the CDR1 and YYDKDF is the CDR2. Each donor gave one peripheral blood draw, averaging roughly 120 mL, which was collected into heparinised tubes. Using a panel that included CD45RO, CCR7, CD25, CD127, CD95 and CD27, naive, central memory, regulatory and stem cell-like memory CD4+ T cells were sorted on a BD FACSAria II. A purity above 98% was achieved for all sorted populations. Right away, PBMCs were isolated by Lymphoprep density gradient centrifugation and were stained directly, with no culture step. To minimize batch effects, samples were stained and sorted in pairs, one healthy donor with one patient per experiment.

The High Capacity cDNA Reverse Transcription Kit was used to reverse transcribe all of the isolated RNA, meaning that expressed TCRB transcripts were what got sequenced. Deep immunoSEQ sequencing was applied to naive, central memory and regulatory T cell samples, giving an average of roughly 3.6 million total reads per sample. After sorted cells were lysed in RLT buffer, RNA was extracted with DNase-treated RNeasy Micro or Mini kits, with the choice depending on cell number. To prevent cross-contamination, each cell subset was processed individually, whereas patient and healthy donor samples were processed jointly. Using the immunoSEQ multiplex PCR, TCRB sequences were amplified from cDNA into 87-bp fragments spanning the CDR3 region. Amplicons were sequenced on the Illumina HiSeq platform. Per the authors' processing: Synthetic template baselines were used to correct PCR bias computationally, reads within Hamming distance 2 were collapsed, and singletons that could not be merged were discarded. By aligning reads against IMGT, V, D and J genes, CDR3 length, and insertions or deletions at six rearrangement sites were assigned. Within each subset, clonotype counts were normalized to sorted cell number, and only after that were true diversity and Gini coefficients computed with the tcR R package. Repertoire sharing was quantified using the overlap coefficient calculated on TCRB nucleotide sequences. Out-of-frame TCRB sequences from naive cells were analyzed as a proxy for the pre-selection repertoire. The table comes from immuneACCESS by way of TCRdb, which keeps in-frame sequences with V and J called. Part of the clones is missing from these tables; in studies checked, under half for an unresolved V gene and the rest for unknown reasons. The D gene and trimming were derived from the DNA, and the V and J assignments and clone size from that table. This sample gives 250,000 to 300,000 clones in total; over 11% of them show up just once. The top ten constitute under 0.02% of the sample.

Concerning this clone: Its antigen is still unknown. There are no base qualities to consult, and no much larger clone falls within one base.

General findings and caveats noted by the study authors: In all four CD4+ subsets, TCRB CDR3 length was moderately but significantly shorter in type 1 diabetes patients. Shorter templates might be favored by PCR, yet because patient and control samples were amplified and corrected together, any such skew would affect both groups equally. Because the HLA sub-analyses included only small numbers of individuals, any influence of HLA type on TCRB rearrangement was left unresolved. The naive, central memory and regulatory TCRB repertoires appeared to resemble one another more closely among patients than among healthy donors. Because cDNA rather than genomic DNA was sequenced, highly expressing activated cells could have been over-represented, although no difference in activation and CD3 levels was found between groups. Fewer insertions and more nucleotide deletions at VDJ recombination sites were observed in patients with type 1 diabetes, implying thymic rearrangement abnormalities.

Material for sequencing was naive CD4+ T cells from blood. Interpreted using the paper, the cell subset or site label stands for: true naive CD4+ T cells. The sequence links TRBV15 to TRBJ2-1; matching of 6 bases hints at TRBD2 as the D gene. The clonotype was recovered from a young man with type 1 diabetes. Read as DNA, the sequence is TGTGCCACCAGCAGAGACCGGGACTTCTCCTACAATGAGCAGTTCTTC. Translated, it reads CATSRDRDFSYNEQFF.